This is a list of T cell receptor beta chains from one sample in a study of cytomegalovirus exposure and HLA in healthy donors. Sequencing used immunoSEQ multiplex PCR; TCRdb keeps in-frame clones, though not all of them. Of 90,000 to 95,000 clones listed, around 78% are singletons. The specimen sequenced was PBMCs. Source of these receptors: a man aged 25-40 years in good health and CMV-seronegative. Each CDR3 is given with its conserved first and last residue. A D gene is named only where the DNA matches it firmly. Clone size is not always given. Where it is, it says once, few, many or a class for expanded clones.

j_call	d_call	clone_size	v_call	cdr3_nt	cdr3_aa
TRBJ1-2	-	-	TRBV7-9	TGTGCCAGCAGCCCGCGGACGGGAAACTATGGCTACACCTTC	CASSPRTGNYGYTF
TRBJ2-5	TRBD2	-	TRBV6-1	TGTGCCAGCAGTGCGGGGGGACTAGCGGGCTGGCAGACCCAGTACTTC	CASSAGGLAGWQTQYF
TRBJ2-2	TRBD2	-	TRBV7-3	TGTGCCAGCAGCGCCGGCGGGGGGGCTTTCGGGGAGCTGTTTTTT	CASSAGGGAFGELFF
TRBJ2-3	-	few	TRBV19	TGTGCCAGTAAGAGTTACGGGACAGATACGCAGTATTTT	CASKSYGTDTQYF
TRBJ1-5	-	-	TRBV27	TGTGCCAGCAGTTTTGATTTGGGCTTGAGCAATCAGCCCCAGCATTTT	CASSFDLGLSNQPQHF
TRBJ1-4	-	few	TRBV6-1	TGTGCCAGCAGTCCCATTTCCCGTAGTGAAAAACTGTTTTTT	CASSPISRSEKLFF
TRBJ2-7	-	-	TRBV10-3	TGTGCCATCAGTGACTCCTCAGGCAGGAGGTCTTCCTACGAGCAGTACTTC	CAISDSSGRRSSYEQYF
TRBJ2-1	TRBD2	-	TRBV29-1	TGCAGCGTTGACGGGACTAGCGGGAGCCTCAATGAGCAGTTCTTC	CSVDGTSGSLNEQFF
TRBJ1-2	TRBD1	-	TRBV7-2	TGTGCCAGCAGCTTGGCAGGGGGCTTGATAACGGGTTATGGCTACACCTTC	CASSLAGGLITGYGYTF
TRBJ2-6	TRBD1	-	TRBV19	TGTGCCAGTAGTAAAAGGACAGGGACTGGCTCTGGGGCCAACGTCCTGACTTTC	CASSKRTGTGSGANVLTF
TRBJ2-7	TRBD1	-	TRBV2	TGTGCCAGCAGTGGGACAGGGATCCACGAGCAGTACTTC	CASSGTGIHEQYF
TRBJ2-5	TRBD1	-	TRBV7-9	TGTGCCAGCAGTTACCGACAGGGGGCGCCAGAGACCCAGTACTTC	CASSYRQGAPETQYF
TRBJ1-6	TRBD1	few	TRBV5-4	TGTGCCACATATCCCGGGGACAGGCTCAATTCACCCCTCCACTTT	CATYPGDRLNSPLHF
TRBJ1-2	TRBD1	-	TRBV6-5	TGTGCCAGCAGTTACGGACCGGACAGGGCTCGCTATGGCTACACCTTC	CASSYGPDRARYGYTF
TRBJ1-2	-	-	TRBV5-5	TGTGCCAGCAGCTCCGAGGCCTATGGCTACACCTTC	CASSSEAYGYTF
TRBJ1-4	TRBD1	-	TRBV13	TGTGCCAGCAGCTTAGAATCGGGACAGGGCGAAAAACTGTTTTTT	CASSLESGQGEKLFF
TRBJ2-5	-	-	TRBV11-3	TGTGCCAGCAGCTTAGTCGCGGGTTCTGTGGAGACCCAGTACTTC	CASSLVAGSVETQYF
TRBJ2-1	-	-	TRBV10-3	TGTGCCATCAGCTTGGGGACATCATCCTACAATGAGCAGTTCTTC	CAISLGTSSYNEQFF
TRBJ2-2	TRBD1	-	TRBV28	TGTGCCAGCAGTAACCTTCCGGACAGGGGGCTCGCCGGGGAGCTGTTTTTT	CASSNLPDRGLAGELFF
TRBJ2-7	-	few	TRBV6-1	TGTGCCAGCAGTGAAATCTTCCGTATCTACGAGCAGTACTTC	CASSEIFRIYEQYF